The clone carrying this T cell receptor (beta chain) appeared a single time. As yet, its antigen is unknown. The source of the sample is a study of cytomegalovirus exposure and HLA in healthy donors. Study observations and caveats: Rarity held for most TCR sequences, but there were some public TCRs that occurred in many donors.

The CDR3 totals 14 residues. From germline, CDR1 is MNHEY and CDR2 SMNVEV (reference sequence). V gave up 3 bases and J gave up 7 bases, with 13 bases separating them. PCR amplification relied on 60 Vbeta primers (plus 13 Jbeta primers). The method was immunoSEQ multiplex PCR; TCRdb's version includes in-frame clones alone and lacks a portion of them. The table has under 200,000 clones, approximately 80% seen once; the top ten hold 1.5% to 2%. Specimen: PBMCs. The TCR was taken from a woman in her twenties or thirties in good health and CMV-seronegative. This chain links TRBV27 with TRBJ1-5; D remains unclear. CDR3 in amino acids: CASSLWRTEQPQHF. The CDR3 nucleotides read TGTGCCAGCAGTTTGTGGCGGACTGAGCAGCCCCAGCATTTT.